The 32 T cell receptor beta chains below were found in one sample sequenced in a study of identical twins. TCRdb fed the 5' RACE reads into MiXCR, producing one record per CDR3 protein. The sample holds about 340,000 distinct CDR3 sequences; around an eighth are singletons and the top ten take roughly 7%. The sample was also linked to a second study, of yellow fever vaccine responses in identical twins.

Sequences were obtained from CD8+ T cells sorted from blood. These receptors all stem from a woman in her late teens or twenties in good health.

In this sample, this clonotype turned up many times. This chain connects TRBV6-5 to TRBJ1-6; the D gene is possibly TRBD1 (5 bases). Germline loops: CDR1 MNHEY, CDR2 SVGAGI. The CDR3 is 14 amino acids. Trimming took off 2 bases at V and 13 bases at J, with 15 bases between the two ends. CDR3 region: CASSYGRGQRPLHF. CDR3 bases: TGTGCCAGCAGTTACGGACGGGGCCAAAGGCCCCTCCACTTT.

CDR3 in amino acids: CASSLLLPSTDTQYF. The CDR3 DNA sequence: TGTGCCAGCAGTTTACTGTTACCTAGCACAGATACGCAGTATTTT. V usage is TRBV12-3 or TRBV12-4 and J usage is TRBJ2-3; D ambiguous. Between the trimmed V and J ends, which lost 2 bases and 0 bases, there was a span of 9 bases. The CDR3 length is 15 residues.

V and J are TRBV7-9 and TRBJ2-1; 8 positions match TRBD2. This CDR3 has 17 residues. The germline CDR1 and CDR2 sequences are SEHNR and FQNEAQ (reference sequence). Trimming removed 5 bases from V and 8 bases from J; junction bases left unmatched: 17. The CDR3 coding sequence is TGTGCCAGCAGCCCGGCGGCGGGAGGCGTTTATCGGGATGAGCAGTTCTTC. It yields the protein CASSPAAGGVYRDEQFF.

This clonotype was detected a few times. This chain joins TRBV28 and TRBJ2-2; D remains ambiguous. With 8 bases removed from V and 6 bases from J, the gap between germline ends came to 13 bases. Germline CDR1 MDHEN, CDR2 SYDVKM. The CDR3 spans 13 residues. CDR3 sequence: CASEPSAPGELFF. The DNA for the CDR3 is TGTGCCAGCGAACCATCAGCGCCCGGGGAGCTGTTTTTT.

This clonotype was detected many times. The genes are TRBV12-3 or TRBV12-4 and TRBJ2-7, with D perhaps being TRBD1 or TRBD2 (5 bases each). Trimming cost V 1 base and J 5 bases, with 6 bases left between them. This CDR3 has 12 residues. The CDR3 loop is CASSLGGNEQYF. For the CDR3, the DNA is TGTGCCAGCAGTTTAGGGGGGAACGAGCAGTACTTC.

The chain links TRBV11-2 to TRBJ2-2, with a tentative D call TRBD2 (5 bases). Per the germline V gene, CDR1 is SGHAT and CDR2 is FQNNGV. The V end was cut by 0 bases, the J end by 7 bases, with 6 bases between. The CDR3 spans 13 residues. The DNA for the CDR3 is TGTGCCAGCAGCTTAGAGAGGGACGGGGAGCTGTTTTTT. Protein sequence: CASSLERDGELFF.

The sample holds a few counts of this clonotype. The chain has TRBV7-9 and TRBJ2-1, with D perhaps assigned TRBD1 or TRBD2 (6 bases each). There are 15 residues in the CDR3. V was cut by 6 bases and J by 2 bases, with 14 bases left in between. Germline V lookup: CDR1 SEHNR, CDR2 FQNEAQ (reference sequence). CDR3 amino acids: CASRPPGATYNEQFF. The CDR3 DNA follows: TGTGCCAGCAGACCCCCGGGGGCGACCTACAATGAGCAGTTCTTC.

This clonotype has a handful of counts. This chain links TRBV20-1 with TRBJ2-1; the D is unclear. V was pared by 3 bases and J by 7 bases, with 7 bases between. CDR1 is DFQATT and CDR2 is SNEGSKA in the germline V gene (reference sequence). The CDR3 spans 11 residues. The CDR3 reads CSARDVNEQFF. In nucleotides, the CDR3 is TGCAGTGCTAGGGACGTAAATGAGCAGTTCTTC.

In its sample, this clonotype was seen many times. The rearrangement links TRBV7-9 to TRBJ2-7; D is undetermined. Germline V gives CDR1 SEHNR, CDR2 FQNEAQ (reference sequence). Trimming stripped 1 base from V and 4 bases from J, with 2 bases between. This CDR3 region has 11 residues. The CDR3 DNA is TGTGCCAGCAGCTTAGTTTACGAGCAGTACTTC. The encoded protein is CASSLVYEQYF.

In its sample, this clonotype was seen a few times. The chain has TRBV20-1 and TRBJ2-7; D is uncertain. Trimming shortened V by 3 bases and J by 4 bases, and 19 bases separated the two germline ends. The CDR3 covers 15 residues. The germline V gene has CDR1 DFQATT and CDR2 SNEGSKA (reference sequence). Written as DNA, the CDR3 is TGCAGTGCTAGTTCCTACGGTAGTTCAGTTTACGAGCAGTACTTC. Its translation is CSASSYGSSVYEQYF.

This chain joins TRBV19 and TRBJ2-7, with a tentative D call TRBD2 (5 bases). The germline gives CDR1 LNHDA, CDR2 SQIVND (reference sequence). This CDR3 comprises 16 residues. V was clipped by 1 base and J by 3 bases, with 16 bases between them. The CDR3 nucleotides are TGTGCCAGTAGTATAGGAGAGGGCAGAGAAAACTACGAGCAGTACTTC. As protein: CASSIGEGRENYEQYF.

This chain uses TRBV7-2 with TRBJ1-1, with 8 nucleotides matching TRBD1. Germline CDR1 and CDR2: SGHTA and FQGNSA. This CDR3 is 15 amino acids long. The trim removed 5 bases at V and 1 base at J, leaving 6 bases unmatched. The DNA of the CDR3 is TGTGCCAGCAGCCCCTGGACAGGGTCGAACACTGAAGCTTTCTTT. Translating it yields CASSPWTGSNTEAFF.

CDR3 DNA: TGTGCCAGCAGCTTAAGGGCTAGCGGGAGGAACGAGCAGTACTTC. Translated, it gives CASSLRASGRNEQYF. This chain connects TRBV7-8 to TRBJ2-7; 11 bases map to TRBD2. Trimming took 2 bases from V and 5 from J; bases not matched to a gene: 5. The CDR3 totals 15 residues. Germline values: CDR1 SGHVS, CDR2 FQNEAQ.

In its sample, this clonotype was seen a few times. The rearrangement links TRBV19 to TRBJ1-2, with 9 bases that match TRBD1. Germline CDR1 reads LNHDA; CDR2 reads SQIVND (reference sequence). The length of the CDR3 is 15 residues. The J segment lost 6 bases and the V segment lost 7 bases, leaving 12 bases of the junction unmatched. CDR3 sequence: CASTMGPGQGNGYTF. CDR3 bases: TGTGCCAGTACAATGGGCCCGGGACAGGGCAATGGCTACACCTTC.

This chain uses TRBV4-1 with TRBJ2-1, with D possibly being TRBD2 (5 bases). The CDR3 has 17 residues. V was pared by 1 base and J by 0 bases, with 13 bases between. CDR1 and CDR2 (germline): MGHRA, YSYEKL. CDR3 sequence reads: CASSQAQRRSSYNEQFF. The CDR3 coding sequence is TGCGCCAGCAGCCAAGCGCAGCGGAGAAGCTCCTACAATGAGCAGTTCTTC.

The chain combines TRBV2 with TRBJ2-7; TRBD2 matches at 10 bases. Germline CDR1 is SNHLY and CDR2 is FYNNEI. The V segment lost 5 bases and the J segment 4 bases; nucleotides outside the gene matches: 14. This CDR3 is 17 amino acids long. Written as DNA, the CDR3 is TGTGCCAGCAGTCCCCGGACTAGCGGTCTTGGGGGGTACGAGCAGTACTTC. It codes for CASSPRTSGLGGYEQYF.

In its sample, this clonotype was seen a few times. As DNA, the CDR3 is TGCGCCAGCAGCCAAGTCGGGGGAATCTCCTACAATGAGCAGTTCTTC. It codes for CASSQVGGISYNEQFF. This chain uses TRBV4-1 with TRBJ2-1, with a tentative D call TRBD2 (6 bases). Germline V gene data show CDR1 as MGHRA and CDR2 as YSYEKL. The CDR3 loop spans 16 amino acids. V lost 1 base and J 0 bases, leaving 10 bases between the germline ends.

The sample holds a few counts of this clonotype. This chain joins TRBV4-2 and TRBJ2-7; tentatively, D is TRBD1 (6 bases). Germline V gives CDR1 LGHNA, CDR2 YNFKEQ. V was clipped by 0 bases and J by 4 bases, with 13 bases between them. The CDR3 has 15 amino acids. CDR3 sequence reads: CASSQDFTGNYEQYF. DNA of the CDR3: TGTGCCAGCAGCCAAGATTTTACAGGGAATTACGAGCAGTACTTC.

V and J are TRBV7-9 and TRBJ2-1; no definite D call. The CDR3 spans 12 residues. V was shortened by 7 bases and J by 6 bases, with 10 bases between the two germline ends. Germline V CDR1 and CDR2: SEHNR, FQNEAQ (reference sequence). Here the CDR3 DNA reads TGTGCCAGCAAAGAAGGGTCCAATGAGCAGTTCTTC. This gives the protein CASKEGSNEQFF.

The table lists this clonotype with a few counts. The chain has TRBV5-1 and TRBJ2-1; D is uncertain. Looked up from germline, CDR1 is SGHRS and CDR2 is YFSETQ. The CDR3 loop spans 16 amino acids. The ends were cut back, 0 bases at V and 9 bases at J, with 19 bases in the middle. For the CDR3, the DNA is TGCGCCAGCAGCTTGGATCGTTCGTTGAAGGTTGGTGAGCAGTTCTTC. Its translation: CASSLDRSLKVGEQFF.

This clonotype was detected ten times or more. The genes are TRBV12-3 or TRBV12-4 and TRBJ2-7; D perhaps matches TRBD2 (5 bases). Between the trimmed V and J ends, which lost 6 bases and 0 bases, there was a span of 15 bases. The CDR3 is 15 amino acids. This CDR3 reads CASRRGPSSSYEQYF. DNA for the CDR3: TGTGCCAGCAGACGAGGGCCTTCCAGCTCCTACGAGCAGTACTTC.

The CDR3 loop is CASSQDLGQGPRGDEQFF. The CDR3 nucleotides are TGCGCCAGCAGCCAGGATTTGGGACAGGGTCCTCGAGGGGATGAGCAGTTCTTC. V and J are TRBV4-1 and TRBJ2-1, with 9 nucleotides matching TRBD1. The CDR3 covers 18 residues. Germline CDR1 MGHRA, CDR2 YSYEKL. The J segment lost 8 bases and the V segment lost 3 bases, leaving 17 bases of the junction unmatched.

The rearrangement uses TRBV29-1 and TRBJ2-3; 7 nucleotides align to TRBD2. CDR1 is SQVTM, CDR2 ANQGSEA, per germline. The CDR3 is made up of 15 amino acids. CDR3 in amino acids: CSGQPVAGFIDTQYF. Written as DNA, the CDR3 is TGCAGTGGGCAGCCAGTAGCGGGCTTCATAGATACGCAGTATTTT.

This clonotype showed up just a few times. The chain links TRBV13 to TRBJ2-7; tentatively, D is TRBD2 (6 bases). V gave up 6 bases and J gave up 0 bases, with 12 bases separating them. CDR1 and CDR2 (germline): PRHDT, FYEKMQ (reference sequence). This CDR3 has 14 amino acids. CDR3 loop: CASSQAGFSYEQYF. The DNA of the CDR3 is TGTGCCAGCAGTCAAGCGGGCTTCTCCTACGAGCAGTACTTC.

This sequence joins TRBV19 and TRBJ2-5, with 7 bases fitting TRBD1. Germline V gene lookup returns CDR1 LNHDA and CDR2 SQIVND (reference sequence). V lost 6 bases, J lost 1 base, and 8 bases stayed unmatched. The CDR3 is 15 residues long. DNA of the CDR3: TGTGCCAGTAGCGACAGGGACCGGGCCCAAGAGACCCAGTACTTC. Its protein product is CASSDRDRAQETQYF.

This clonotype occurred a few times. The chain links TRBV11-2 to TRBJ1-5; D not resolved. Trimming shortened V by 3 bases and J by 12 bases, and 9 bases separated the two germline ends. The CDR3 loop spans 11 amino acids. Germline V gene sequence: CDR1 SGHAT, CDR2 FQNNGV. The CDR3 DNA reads TGTGCCAGCAGCTTTAAGATGGGCCAGCATTTT. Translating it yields CASSFKMGQHF.

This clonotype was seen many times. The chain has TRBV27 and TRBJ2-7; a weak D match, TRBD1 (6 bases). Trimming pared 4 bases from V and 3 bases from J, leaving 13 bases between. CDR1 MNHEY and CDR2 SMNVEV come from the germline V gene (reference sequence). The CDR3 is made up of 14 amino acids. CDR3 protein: CASSSLDSLYEQYV. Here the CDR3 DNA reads TGTGCCAGCAGTTCGTTGGACAGCCTCTACGAGCAGTACGTC.

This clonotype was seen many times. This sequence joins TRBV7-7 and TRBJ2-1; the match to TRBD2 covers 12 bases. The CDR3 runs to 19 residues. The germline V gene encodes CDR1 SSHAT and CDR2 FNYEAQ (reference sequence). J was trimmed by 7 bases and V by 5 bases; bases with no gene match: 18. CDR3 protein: CASSPELAGGPPYVNEQFF. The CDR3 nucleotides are TGTGCCAGCAGCCCAGAACTAGCGGGAGGACCCCCGTACGTGAATGAGCAGTTCTTC.

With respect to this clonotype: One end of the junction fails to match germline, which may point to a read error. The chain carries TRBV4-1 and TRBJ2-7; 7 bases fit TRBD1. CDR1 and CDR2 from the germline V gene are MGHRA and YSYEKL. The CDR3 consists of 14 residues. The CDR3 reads CASSDNEISGTAIF. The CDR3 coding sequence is TGCGCCAGCAGTGACAATGAGATCTCCGGGACAGCAATCTTC.

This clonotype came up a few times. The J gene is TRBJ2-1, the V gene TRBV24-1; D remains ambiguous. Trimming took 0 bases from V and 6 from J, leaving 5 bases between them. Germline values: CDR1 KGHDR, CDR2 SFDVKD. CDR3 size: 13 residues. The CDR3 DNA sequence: TGTGCCACCAGTGATTTGGCTAGCAATGAGCAGTTCTTC. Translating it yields CATSDLASNEQFF.

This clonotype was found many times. The CDR3 nucleotides read TGTGCCAGCAGTTTCGGCCAGGTGAACACTGAAGCTTTCTTT. Translation gives CASSFGQVNTEAFF. V gene TRBV12-3 or TRBV12-4 combines with J gene TRBJ1-1, with D unresolved. Deletions cut 3 bases from V and 0 bases from J, with 8 bases between. This CDR3 has 14 residues.

Here the CDR3 DNA reads TGCGCCAGCAGTTGGGGGGATTTTGGCGATACGCAGTATTTT. Protein product: CASSWGDFGDTQYF. The chain employs TRBV4-1 and TRBJ2-3, with D tentatively TRBD2 (6 bases). Germline lookup yields CDR1 MGHRA and CDR2 YSYEKL. Trimming pared 6 bases from V and 6 bases from J, leaving 16 bases between. This CDR3 region has 14 residues.